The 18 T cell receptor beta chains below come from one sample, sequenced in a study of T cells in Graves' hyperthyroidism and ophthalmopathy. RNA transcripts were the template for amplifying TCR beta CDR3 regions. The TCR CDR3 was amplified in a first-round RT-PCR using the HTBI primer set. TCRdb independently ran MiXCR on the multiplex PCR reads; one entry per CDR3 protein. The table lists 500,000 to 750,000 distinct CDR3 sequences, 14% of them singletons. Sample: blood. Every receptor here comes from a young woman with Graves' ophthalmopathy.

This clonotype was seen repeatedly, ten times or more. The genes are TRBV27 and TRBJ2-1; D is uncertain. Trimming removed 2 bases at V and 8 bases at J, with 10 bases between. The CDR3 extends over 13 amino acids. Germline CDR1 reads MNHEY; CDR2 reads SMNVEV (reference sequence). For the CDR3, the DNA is TGTGCCAGCAGTTTAGCGCAACGGTATGAGCAGTTCTTC. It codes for CASSLAQRYEQFF.

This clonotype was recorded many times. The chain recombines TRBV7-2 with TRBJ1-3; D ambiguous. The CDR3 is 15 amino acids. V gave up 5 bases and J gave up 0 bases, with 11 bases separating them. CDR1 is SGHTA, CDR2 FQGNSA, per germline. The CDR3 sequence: CASSRAGGSGNTIYF. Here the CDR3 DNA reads TGTGCCAGCAGCCGAGCTGGAGGCTCTGGAAACACCATATATTTT.

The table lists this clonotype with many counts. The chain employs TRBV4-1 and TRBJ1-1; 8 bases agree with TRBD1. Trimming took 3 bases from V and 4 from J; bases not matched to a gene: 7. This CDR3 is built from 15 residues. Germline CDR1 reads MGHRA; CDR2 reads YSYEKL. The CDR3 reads CASSHRTGSVTEAFF. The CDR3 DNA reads TGCGCCAGCAGCCATAGGACAGGGTCGGTCACTGAAGCTTTCTTT.

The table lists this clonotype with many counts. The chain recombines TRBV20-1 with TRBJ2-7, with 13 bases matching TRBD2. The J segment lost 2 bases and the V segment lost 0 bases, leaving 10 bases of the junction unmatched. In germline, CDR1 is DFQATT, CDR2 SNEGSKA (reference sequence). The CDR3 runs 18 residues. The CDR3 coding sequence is TGCAGTGCTAGAGACACCGGACTAGCGGGAGCCTGGGCCTACGAGCAGTACTTC. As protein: CSARDTGLAGAWAYEQYF.

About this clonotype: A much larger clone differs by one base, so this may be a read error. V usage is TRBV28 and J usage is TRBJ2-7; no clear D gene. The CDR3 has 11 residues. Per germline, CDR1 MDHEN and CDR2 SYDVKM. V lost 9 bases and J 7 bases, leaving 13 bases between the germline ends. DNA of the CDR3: TGTGCCAGTCGGATAGACGGTGAGCAGTACTTC. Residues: CASRIDGEQYF.

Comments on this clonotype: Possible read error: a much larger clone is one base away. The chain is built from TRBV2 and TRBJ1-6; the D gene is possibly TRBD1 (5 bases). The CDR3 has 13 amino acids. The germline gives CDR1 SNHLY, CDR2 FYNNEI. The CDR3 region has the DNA TGTGCCAGCACGGGGGGTCGTAATTCACCCCCCCACTTT. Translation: CASTGGRNSPPHF.

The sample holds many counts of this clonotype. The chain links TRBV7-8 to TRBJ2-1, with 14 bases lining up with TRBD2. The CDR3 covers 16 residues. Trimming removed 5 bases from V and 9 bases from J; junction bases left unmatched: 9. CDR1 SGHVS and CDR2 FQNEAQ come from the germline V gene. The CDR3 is CASSGPTSGRAGEQFF. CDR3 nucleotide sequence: TGTGCCAGCAGCGGTCCGACTAGCGGGAGGGCTGGTGAGCAGTTCTTC.

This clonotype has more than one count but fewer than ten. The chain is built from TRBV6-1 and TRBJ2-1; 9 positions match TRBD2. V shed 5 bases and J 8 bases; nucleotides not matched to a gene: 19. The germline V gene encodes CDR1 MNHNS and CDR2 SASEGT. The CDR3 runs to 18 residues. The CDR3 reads CASSTRGVAGVFKYEQFF. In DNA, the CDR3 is TGTGCCAGCAGTACCCGGGGGGTAGCGGGAGTATTTAAGTATGAGCAGTTCTTC.

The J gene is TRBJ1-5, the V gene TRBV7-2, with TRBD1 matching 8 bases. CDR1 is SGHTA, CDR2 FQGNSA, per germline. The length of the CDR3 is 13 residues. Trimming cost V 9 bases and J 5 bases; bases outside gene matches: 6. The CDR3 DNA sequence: TGTGCCAGTACCCCGGACAGGGATCAGCCCCAGCATTTT. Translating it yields CASTPDRDQPQHF.

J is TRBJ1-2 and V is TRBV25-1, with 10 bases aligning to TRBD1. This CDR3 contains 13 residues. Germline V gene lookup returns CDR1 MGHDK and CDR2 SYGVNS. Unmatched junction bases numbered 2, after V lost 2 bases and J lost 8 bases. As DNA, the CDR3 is TGTGCCAGCAGTGAACAGACAGGGGGCGGCTACACCTTC. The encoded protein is CASSEQTGGGYTF.

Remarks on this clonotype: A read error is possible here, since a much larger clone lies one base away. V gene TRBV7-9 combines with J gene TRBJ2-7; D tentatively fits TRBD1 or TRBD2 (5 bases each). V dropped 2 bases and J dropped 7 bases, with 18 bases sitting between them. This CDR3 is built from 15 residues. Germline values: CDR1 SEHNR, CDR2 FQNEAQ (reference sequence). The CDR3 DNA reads TGTGCCAGCAGCTTAAGGGACGTCTTGGGGAATGAGCAGTACTTC. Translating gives CASSLRDVLGNEQYF.

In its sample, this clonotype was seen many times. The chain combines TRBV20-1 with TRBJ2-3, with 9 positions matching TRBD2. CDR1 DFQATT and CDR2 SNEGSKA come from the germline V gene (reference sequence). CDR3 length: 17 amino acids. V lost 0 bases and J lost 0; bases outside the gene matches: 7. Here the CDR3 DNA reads TGCAGTGCTAGAGACGTGACTAGCGGTACTAGCACAGATACGCAGTATTTT. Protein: CSARDVTSGTSTDTQYF.

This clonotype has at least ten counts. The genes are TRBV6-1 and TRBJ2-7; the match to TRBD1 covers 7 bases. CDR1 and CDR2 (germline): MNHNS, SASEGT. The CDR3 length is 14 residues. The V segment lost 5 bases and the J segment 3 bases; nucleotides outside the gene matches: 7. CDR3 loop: CASSRPGQSYEQYF. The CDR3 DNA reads TGTGCCAGCAGTCGACCGGGACAGAGCTACGAGCAGTACTTC.

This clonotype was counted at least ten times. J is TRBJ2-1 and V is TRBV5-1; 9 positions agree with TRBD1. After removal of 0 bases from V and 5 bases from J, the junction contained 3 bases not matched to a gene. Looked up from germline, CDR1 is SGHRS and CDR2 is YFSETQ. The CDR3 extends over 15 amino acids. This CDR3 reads CASSLAGQGNNEQFF. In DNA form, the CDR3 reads TGCGCCAGCAGCTTGGCGGGACAGGGAAACAATGAGCAGTTCTTC.

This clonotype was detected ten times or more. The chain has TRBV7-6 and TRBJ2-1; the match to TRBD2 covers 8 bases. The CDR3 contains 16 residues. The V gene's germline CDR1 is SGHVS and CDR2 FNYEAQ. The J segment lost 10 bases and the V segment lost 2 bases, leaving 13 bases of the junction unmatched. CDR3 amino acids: CASSLNFPGRAGEQFF. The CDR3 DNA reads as TGTGCCAGCAGCTTAAATTTCCCCGGGAGGGCCGGGGAGCAGTTCTTC.

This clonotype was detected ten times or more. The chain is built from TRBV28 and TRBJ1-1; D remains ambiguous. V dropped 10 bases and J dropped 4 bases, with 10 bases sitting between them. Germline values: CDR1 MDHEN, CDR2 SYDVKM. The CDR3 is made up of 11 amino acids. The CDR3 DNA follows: TGTGCCACTCGAGGGTTCACTGAAGCTTTCTTT. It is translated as CATRGFTEAFF.

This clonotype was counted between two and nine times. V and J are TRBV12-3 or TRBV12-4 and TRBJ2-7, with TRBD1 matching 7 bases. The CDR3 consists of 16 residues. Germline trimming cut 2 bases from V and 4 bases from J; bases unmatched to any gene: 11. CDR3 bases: TGTGCCAGCAGTTTAAGGCAGGACAGGCCACTTTACGAGCAGTACTTC. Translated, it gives CASSLRQDRPLYEQYF.

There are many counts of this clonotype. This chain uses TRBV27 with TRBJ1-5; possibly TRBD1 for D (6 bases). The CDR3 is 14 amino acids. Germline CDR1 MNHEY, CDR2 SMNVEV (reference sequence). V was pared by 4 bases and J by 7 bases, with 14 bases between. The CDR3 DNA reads TGTGCCAGCAGTTCGGCAGGGGAAGGACAGCCCCAGCATTTT. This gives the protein CASSSAGEGQPQHF.